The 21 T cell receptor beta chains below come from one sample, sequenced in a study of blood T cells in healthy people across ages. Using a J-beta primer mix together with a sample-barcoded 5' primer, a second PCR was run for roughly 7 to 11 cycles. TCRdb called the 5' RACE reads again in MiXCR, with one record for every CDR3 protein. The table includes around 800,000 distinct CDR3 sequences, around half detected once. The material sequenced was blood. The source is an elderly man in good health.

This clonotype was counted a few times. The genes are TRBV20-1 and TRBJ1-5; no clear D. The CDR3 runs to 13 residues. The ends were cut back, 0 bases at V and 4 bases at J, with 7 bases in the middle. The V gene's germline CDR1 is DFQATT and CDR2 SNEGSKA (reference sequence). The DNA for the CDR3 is TGCAGTGCTAGAGATCTAGAAAATCAGCCCCAGCATTTT. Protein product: CSARDLENQPQHF.

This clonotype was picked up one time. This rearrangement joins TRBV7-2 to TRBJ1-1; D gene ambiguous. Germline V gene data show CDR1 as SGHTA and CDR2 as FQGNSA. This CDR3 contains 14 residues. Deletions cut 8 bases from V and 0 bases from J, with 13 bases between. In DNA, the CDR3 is TGTGCCAGCTCCCCCTTGGCCATGAACACTGAAGCTTTCTTT. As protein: CASSPLAMNTEAFF.

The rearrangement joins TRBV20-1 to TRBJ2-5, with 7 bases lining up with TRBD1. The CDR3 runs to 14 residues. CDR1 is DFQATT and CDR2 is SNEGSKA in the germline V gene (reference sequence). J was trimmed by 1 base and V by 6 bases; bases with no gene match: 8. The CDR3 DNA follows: TGCAGTGCCGCCGGGACAGCCCCCCAAGAGACCCAGTACTTC. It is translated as CSAAGTAPQETQYF.

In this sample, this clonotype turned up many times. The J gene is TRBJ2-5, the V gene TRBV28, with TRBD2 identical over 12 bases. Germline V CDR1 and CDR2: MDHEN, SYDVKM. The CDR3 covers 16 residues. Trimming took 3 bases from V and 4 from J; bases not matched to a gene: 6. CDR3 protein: CASSFRPTSGRETQYF. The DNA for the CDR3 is TGTGCCAGCAGTTTCCGACCGACTAGCGGGAGAGAGACCCAGTACTTC.

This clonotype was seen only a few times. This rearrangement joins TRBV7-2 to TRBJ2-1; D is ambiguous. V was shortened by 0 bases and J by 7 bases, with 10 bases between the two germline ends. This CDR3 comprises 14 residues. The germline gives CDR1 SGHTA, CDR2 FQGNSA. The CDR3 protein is CASSLASEWNEQFF. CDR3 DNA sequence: TGTGCCAGCAGCTTAGCATCAGAGTGGAATGAGCAGTTCTTC.

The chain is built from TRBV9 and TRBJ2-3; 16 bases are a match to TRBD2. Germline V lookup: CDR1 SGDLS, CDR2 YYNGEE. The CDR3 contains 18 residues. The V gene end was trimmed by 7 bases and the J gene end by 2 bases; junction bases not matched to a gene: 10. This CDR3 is CASELGTSGGAFTDTQYF. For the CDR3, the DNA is TGTGCCAGCGAACTCGGGACTAGCGGGGGGGCCTTCACAGATACGCAGTATTTT.

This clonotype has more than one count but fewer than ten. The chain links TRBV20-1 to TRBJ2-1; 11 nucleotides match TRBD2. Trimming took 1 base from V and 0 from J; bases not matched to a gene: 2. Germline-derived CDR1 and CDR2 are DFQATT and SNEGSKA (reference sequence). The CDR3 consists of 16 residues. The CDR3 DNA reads TGCAGTGCTAGAGTCCTAGCGGGAGGCTCCTACAATGAGCAGTTCTTC. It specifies CSARVLAGGSYNEQFF.

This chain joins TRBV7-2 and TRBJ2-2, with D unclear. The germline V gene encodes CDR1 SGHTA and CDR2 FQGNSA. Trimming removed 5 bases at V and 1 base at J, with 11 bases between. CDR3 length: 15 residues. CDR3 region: CASSPTTMNTGELFF. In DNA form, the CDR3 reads TGTGCCAGCAGCCCTACGACCATGAACACCGGGGAGCTGTTTTTT.

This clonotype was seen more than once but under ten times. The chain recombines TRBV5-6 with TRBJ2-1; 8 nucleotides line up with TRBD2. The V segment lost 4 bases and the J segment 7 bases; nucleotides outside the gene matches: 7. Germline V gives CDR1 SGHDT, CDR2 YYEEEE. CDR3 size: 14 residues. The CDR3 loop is CASSLPGGANEQFF. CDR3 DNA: TGTGCCAGCAGCCTACCGGGAGGGGCGAATGAGCAGTTCTTC.

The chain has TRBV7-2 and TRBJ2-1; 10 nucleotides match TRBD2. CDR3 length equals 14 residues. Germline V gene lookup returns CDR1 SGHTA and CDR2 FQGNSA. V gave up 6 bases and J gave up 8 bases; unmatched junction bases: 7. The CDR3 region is CASRQAGGVDEQFF. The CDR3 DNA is TGTGCCAGCAGGCAAGCGGGAGGGGTCGATGAGCAGTTCTTC.

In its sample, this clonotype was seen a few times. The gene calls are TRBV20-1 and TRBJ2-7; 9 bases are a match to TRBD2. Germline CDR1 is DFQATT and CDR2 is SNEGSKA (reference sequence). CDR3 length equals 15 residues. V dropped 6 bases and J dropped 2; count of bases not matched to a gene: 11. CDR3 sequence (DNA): TGCAGTGCCATGGATGCGGGAGGGCCGACCTACGAGCAGTACTTC. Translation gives CSAMDAGGPTYEQYF.

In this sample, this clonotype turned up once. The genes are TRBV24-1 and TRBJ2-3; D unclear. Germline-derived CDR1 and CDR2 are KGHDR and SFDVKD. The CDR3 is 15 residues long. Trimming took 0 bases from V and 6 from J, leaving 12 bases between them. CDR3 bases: TGTGCCACCAGTGATTTGCAAATCAAGGGCGATACGCAGTATTTT. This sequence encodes CATSDLQIKGDTQYF.

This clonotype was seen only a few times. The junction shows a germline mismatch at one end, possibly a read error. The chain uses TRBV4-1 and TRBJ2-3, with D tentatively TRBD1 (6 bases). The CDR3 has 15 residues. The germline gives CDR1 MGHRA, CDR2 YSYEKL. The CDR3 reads CASSQQGHDTDSQYF. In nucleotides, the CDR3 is TGCGCCAGCAGCCAGCAGGGGCACGACACAGATTCGCAGTATTTT.

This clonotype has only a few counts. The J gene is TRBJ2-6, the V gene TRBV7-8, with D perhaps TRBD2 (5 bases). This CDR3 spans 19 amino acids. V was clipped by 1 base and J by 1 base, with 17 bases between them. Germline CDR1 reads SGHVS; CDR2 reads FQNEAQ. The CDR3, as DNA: TGTGCCAGCAGCTTAGTTGCGGGCCAAACTCCTTCTGGGGCCAACGTCCTGACTTTC. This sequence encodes CASSLVAGQTPSGANVLTF.

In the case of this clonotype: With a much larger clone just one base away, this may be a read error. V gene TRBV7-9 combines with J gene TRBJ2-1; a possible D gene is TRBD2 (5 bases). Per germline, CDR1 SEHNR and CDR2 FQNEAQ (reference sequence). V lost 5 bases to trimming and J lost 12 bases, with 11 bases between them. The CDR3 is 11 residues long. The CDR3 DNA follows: TGTGCCAGCAGCCCGGAAGGAGGGCAGTTCTTC. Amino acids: CASSPEGGQFF.

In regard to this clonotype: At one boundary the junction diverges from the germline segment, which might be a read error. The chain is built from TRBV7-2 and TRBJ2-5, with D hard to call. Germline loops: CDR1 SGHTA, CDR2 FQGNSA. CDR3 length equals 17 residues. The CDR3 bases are TGTGCCGGCAGCTCAGTCGTCGGCCGGCAAACCCGGAAGACCCAGTACTTC. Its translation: CAGSSVVGRQTRKTQYF.

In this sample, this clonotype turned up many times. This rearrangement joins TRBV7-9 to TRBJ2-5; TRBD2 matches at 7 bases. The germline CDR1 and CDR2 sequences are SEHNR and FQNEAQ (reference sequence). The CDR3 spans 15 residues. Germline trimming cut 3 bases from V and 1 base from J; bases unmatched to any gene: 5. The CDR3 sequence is CASSLMSGIQETQYF. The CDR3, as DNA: TGTGCCAGCAGCTTGATGAGCGGGATCCAAGAGACCCAGTACTTC.

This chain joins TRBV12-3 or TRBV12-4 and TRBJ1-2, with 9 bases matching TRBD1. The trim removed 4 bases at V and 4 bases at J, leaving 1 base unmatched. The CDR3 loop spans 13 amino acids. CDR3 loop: CASSYRGPYGYTF. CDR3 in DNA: TGTGCCAGCAGTTACAGGGGGCCCTATGGCTACACCTTC.

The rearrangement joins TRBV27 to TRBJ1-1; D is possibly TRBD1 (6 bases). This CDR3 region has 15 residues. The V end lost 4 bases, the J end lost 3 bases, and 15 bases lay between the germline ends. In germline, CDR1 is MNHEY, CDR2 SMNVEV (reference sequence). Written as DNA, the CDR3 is TGTGCCAGCAGTTCCGTCGGGGGCCGGTACACTGAAGCTTTCTTT. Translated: CASSSVGGRYTEAFF.

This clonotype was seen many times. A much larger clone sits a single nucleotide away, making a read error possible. In DNA, the CDR3 is TGTGCCAGCAGTATACTAGCGAGCTCCTACAATGAGCAGTACTTC. This gives the protein CASSILASSYNEQYF. The chain has TRBV6-5 and TRBJ2-1; 7 bases map to TRBD2. The last part of the DNA fits TRBJ2-7 better; the J call may be wrong. The CDR3 has 15 residues. CDR1 is MNHEY and CDR2 is SVGAGI in the germline V gene.

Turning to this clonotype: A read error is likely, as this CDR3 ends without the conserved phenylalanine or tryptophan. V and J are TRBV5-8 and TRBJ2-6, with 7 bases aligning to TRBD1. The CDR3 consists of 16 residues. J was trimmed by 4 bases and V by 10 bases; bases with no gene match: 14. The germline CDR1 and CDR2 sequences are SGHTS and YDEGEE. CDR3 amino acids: CAQTTGSKRGANVLTV. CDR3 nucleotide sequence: TGTGCCCAGACGACAGGGTCTAAGAGGGGGGCCAACGTCCTGACTGTC.